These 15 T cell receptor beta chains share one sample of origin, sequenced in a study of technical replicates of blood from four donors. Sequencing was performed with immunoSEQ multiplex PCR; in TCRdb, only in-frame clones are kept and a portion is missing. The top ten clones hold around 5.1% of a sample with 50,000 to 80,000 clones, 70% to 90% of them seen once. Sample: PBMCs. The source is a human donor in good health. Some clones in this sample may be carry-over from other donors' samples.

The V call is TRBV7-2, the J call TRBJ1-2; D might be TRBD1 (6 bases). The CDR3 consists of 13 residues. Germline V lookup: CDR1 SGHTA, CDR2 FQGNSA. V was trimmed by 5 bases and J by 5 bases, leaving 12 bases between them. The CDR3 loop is CASSPDRKYGYTF. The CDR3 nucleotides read TGTGCCAGCAGCCCGGACAGAAAATATGGCTACACCTTC.

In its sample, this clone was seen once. The CDR3 sequence: CAIRGTAHYGYTF. The CDR3 DNA reads as TGTGCCATCAGGGGGACAGCTCATTATGGCTACACCTTC. This chain joins TRBV10-3 and TRBJ1-2; 7 bases match TRBD1. V lost 6 bases and J lost 5; bases outside the gene matches: 6. CDR3 size: 13 residues. Germline assignment: CDR1 ENHRY and CDR2 SYGVKD.

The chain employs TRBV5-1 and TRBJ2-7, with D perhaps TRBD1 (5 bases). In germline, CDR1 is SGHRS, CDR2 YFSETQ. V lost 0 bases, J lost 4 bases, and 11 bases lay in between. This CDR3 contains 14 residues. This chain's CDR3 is CASSLGAGRYEQYF. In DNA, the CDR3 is TGCGCCAGCAGCTTGGGGGCAGGGCGATACGAGCAGTACTTC.

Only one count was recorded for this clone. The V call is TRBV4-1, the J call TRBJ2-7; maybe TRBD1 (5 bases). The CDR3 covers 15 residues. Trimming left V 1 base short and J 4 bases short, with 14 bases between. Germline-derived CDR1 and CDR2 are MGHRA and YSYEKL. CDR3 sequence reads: CASSQVQGTSYEQYF. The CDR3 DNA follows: TGCGCCAGCAGCCAAGTTCAGGGAACCTCGTACGAGCAGTACTTC.

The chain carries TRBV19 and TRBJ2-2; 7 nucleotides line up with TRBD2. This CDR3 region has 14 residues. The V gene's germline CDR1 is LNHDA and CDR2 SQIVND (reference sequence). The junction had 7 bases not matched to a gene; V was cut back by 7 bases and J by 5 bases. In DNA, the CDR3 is TGTGCCAGTACAGGCGGGGGTGGTACCGGGGAGCTGTTTTTT. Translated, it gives CASTGGGGTGELFF. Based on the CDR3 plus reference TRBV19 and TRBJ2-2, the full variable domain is DGGITQSPKYLFRKEGQNVTLSCEQNLNHDAMYWYRQDPGQGLRLIYYSQIVNDFQKGDIAEGYSVSREKKESFPLTVTSAQKNPTAFYLCASTGGGGTGELFFGEGSRLTVL.

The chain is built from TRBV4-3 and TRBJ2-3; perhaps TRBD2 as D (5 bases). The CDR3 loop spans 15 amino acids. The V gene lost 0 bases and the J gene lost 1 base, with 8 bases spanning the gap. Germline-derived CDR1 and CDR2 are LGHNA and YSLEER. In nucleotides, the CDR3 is TGCGCCAGCAGCCAAGATAGCGAACGCACAGATACGCAGTATTTT. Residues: CASSQDSERTDTQYF.

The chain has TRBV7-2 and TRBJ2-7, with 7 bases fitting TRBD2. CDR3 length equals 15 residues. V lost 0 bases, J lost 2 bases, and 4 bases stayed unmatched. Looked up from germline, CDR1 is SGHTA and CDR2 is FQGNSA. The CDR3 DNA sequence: TGTGCCAGCAGCTTAGCTGGCGGGAGTGCCTACGAGCAGTACTTC. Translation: CASSLAGGSAYEQYF.

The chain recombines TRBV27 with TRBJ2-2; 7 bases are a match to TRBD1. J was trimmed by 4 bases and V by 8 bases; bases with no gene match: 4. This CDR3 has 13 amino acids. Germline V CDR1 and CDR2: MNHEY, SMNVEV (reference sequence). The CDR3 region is CASGGQITGELFF. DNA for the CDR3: TGTGCCAGCGGGGGACAGATCACCGGGGAGCTGTTTTTT.

The CDR3 bases are TGTGCCAGCTCACCACCAGCGGGCAAGCAGTTCTTC. Its translation is CASSPPAGKQFF. This chain uses TRBV18 with TRBJ2-1; weak D call: TRBD2 (6 bases). The CDR3 totals 12 residues. With 0 bases removed from V and 11 bases from J, the gap between germline ends came to 8 bases. Per the germline V gene, CDR1 is KGHSH and CDR2 is LQKENI.

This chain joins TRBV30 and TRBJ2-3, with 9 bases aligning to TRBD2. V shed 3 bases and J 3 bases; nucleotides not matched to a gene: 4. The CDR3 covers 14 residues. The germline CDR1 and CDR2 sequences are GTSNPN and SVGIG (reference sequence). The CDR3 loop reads CAWSLAGSTDTQYF. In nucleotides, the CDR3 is TGTGCCTGGAGCCTAGCGGGAAGTACAGATACGCAGTATTTT.

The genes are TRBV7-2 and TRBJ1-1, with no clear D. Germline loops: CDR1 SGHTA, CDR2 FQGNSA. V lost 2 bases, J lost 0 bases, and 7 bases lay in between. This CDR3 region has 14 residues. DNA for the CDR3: TGTGCCAGCAGCTTAAACGGAGTGAACACTGAAGCTTTCTTT. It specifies CASSLNGVNTEAFF.

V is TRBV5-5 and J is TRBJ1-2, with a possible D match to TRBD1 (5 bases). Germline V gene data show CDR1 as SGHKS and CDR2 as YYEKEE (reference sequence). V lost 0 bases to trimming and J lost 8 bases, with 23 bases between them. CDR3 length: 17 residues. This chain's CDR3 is CASSLAAGRLGAQGYTF. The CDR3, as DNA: TGTGCCAGCAGCTTGGCGGCAGGGAGGCTTGGGGCTCAAGGCTACACCTTC.

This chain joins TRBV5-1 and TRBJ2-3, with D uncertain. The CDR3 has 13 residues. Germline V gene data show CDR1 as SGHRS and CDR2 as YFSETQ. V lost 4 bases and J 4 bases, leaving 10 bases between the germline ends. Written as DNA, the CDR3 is TGCGCCAGCAGCCCCTATCTACCAGATACGCAGTATTTT. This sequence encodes CASSPYLPDTQYF. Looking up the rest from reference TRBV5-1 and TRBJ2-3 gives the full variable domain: KAGVTQTPRYLIKTRGQQVTLSCSPISGHRSVSWYQQTPGQGLQFLFEYFSETQRNKGNFPGRFSGRQFSNSRSEMNVSTLELGDSALYLCASSPYLPDTQYFGPGTRLTVL.

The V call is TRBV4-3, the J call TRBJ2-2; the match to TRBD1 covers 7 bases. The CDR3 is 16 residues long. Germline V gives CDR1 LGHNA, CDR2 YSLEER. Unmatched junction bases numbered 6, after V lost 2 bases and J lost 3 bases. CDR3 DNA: TGCGCCAGCAGCCAAAGATGGCAGGGGGACACCGGGGAGCTGTTTTTT. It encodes CASSQRWQGDTGELFF.

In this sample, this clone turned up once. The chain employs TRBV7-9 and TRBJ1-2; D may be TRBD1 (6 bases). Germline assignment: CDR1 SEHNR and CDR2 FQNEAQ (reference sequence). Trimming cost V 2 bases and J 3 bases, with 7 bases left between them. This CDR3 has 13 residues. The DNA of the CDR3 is TGTGCCAGCAGCTTAAGGACAGACTATGGCTACACCTTC. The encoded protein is CASSLRTDYGYTF.